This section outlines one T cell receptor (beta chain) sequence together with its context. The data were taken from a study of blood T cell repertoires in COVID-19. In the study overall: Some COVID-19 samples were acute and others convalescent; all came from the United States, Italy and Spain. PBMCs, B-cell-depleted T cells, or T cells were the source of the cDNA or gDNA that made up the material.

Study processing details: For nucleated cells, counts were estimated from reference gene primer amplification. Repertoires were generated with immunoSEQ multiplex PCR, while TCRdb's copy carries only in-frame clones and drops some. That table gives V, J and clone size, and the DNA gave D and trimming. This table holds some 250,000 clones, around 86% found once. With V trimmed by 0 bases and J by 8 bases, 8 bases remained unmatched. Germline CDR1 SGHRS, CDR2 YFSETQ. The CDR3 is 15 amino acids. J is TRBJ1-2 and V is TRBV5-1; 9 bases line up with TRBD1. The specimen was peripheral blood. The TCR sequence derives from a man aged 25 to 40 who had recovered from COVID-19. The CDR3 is CASSLATGTGQGYTF. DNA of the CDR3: TGCGCCAGCAGCTTGGCTACCGGGACAGGGCAAGGCTACACCTTC.